This paragraph covers one TCR beta chain sequence. Its antigen remains unknown. This entry is derived from a study of graft-versus-host responses after intestinal transplantation. Across the study: Multivisceral, liver-intestinal, or isolated intestinal transplants were received by the recipients. All of the recipients had induction that used anti-thymocyte globulin, then tacrolimus and steroids for roughly three years. Study conclusions and caveats: Recipient-marrow GvH clones were detected, some having first appeared in ileum or blood. In patients with graft-donor T cell macrochimerism, allograft graft-versus-host to host-versus-graft clonal ratios were high.

Trimming cost V 4 bases and J 4 bases; bases outside gene matches: 13. CDR1 and CDR2 from the germline V gene are SGHDT and YYEEEE. This CDR3 contains 17 residues. Method: immunoSEQ multiplex PCR; TCRdb's copy keeps in-frame clones and lacks some. The sample lists some 96,000 clones, 90% occurring once. The receptor was derived from a human patient who received an intestinal transplant, so some T cells may come from the graft donor. This chain connects TRBV5-6 to TRBJ2-2; TRBD2 matches at 7 bases. The material was PBMCs, obtained about 450 days after intestinal transplant. The CDR3 sequence: CASSGVPGLAVTGELFF. The CDR3 DNA follows: TGTGCCAGCAGCGGGGTCCCCGGCCTAGCGGTCACCGGGGAGCTGTTTTTT.